This T cell receptor beta chain was identified during a study of early T cells in non-severe SARS-CoV-2 infection. About the research overall: Bulk RNA taken from unsorted whole blood was sequenced, leaving chains unpaired.

The TCR library protocol was used to attach unique molecular identifiers. These identifiers were attached to individual cDNA molecules. TCRdb reprocessed the 5' RACE reads via MiXCR and lists one record per CDR3 protein. The sample lists tens of thousands of distinct CDR3 sequences, roughly 15% occurring once. This CDR3 comprises 16 residues. V shed 1 base, J shed 9 bases, and the junction held 12 bases outside the gene matches. CDR1 SGDLS and CDR2 YYNGEE come from the germline V gene. This clonotype was picked up many times. The V call is TRBV9, the J call TRBJ2-1; 8 nucleotides line up with TRBD1. This receptor was obtained from an adult who was a healthcare worker with PCR-confirmed SARS-CoV-2 infection or an uninfected control (not recorded which). Specimen: whole blood, collected at baseline. The CDR3 DNA follows: TGTGCCAGCAGCGTATACGGCAGGGGGCCGAAAGGTGAGCAGTTCTTC. Protein product: CASSVYGRGPKGEQFF. Full variable domain (outside the CDR3, taken from reference TRBV9 and TRBJ2-1): DSGVTQTPKHLITATGQRVTLRCSPRSGDLSVYWYQQSLDQGLQFLIQYYNGEERAKGNILERFSAQQFPDLHSELNLSSLELGDSALYFCASSVYGRGPKGEQFFGPGTRLTVL.